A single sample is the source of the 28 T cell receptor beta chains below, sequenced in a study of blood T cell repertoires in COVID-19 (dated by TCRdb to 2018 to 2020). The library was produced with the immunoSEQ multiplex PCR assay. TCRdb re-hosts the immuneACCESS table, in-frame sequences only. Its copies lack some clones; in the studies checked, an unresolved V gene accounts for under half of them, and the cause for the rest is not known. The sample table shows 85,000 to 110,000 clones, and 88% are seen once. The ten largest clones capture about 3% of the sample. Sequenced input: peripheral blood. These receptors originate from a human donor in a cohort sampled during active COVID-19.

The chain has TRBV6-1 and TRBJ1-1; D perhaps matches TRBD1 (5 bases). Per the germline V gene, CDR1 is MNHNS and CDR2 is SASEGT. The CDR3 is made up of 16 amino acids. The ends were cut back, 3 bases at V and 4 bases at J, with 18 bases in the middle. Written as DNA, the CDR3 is TGTGCCAGCAGTGATGGAGTAAGGGGAGGAGGCACTGAAGCTTTCTTT. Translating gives CASSDGVRGGGTEAFF.

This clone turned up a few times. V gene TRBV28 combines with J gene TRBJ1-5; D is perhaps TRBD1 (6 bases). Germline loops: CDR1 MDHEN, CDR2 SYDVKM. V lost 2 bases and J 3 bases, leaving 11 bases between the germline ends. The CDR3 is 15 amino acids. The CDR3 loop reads CASSLRGRVNQPQHF. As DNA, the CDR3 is TGTGCCAGCAGTTTAAGGGGGAGGGTCAATCAGCCCCAGCATTTT.

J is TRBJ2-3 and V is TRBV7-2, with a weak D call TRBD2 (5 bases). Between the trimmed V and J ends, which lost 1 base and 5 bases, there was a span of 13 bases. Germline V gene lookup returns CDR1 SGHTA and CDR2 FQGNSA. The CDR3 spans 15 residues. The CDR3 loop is CASSLEASSEDTQYF. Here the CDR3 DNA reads TGTGCCAGCAGCTTAGAGGCTAGCTCAGAAGATACGCAGTATTTT.

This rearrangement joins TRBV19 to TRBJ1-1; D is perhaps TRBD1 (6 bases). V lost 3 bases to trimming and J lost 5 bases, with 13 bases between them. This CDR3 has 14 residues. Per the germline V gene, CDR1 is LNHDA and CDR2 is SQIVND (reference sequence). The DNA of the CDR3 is TGTGCCAGTAGTATGAGTCCAGGGGAGACTGAAGCTTTCTTT. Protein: CASSMSPGETEAFF.

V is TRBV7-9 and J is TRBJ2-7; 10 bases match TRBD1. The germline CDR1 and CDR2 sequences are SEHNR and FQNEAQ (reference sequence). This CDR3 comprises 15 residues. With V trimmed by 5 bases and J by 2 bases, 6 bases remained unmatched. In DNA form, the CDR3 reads TGTGCCAGCAGCCGAGGGACAGGGGCCCCCTACGAGCAGTACTTC. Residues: CASSRGTGAPYEQYF. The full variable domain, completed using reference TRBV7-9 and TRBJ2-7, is DTGVSQNPRHKITKRGQNVTFRCDPISEHNRLYWYRQTLGQGPEFLTYFQNEAQLEKSRLLSDRFSAERPKGSFSTLEIQRTEQGDSAMYLCASSRGTGAPYEQYFGPGTRLTVT.

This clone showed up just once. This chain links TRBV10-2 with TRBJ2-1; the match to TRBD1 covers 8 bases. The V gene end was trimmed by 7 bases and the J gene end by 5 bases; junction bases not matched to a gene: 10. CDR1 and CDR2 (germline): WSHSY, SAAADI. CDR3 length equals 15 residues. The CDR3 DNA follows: TGCGCCAGCACTGGCCGGGGGACAGGCCACAATGAGCAGTTCTTC. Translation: CASTGRGTGHNEQFF.

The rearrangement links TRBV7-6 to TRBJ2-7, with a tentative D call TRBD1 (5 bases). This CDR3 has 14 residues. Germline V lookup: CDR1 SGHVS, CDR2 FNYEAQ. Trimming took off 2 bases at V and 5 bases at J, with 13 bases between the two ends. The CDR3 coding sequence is TGTGCCAGCAGCTTACTTCAGGGTCTCGACGAGCAGTACTTC. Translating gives CASSLLQGLDEQYF.

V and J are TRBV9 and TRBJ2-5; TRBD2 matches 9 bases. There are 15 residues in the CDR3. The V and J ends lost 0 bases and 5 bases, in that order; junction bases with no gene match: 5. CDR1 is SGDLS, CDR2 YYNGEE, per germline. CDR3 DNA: TGTGCCAGCAGCGTAGATAGCGGGAGCGGGGAGACCCAGTACTTC. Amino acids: CASSVDSGSGETQYF.

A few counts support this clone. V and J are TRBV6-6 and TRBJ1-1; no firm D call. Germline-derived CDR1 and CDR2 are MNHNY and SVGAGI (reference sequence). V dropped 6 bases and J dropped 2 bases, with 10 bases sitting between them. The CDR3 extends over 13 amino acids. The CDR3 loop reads CASRRAGNTEAFF. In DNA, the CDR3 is TGTGCCAGCAGGCGAGCAGGAAACACTGAAGCTTTCTTT.

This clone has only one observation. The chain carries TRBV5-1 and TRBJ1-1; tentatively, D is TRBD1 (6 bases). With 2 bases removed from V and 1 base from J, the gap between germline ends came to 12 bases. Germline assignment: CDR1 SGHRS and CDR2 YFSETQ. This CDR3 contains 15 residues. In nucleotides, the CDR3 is TGCGCCAGCAGCTTACGGACAGAAACGAACACTGAAGCTTTCTTT. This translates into CASSLRTETNTEAFF.

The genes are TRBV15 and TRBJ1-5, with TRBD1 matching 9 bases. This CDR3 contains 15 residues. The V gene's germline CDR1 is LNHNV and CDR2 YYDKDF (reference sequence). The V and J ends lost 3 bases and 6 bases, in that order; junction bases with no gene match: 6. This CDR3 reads CATSRTGTGTQPQHF. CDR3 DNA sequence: TGTGCCACCAGCAGGACCGGGACAGGGACTCAGCCCCAGCATTTT. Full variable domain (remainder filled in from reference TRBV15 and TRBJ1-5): DAMVIQNPRYQVTQFGKPVTLSCSQTLNHNVMYWYQQKSSQAPKLLFHYYDKDFNNEADTPDNFQSRRPNTSFCFLDIRSPGLGDTAMYLCATSRTGTGTQPQHFGDGTRLSIL.

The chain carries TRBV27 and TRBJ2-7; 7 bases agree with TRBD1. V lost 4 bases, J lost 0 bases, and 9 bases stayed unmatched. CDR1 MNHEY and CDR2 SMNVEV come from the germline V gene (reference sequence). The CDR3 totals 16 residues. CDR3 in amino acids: CASSSKPGQSSYEQYF. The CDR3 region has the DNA TGTGCCAGCAGTTCGAAACCGGGACAGAGCTCCTACGAGCAGTACTTC.

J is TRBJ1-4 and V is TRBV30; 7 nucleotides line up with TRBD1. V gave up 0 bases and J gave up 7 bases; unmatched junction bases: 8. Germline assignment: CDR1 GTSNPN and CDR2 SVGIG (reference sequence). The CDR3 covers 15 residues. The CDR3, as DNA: TGTGCCTGGAGTGTAGGAGGGGGCTATAGTGAAAAACTGTTTTTT. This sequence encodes CAWSVGGGYSEKLFF.

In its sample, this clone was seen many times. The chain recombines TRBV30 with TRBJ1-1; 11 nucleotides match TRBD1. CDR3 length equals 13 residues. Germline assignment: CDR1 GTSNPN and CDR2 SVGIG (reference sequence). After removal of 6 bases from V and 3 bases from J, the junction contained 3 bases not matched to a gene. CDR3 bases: TGTGCCTGCCCGGGACAGGGGGACACTGAAGCTTTCTTT. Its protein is CACPGQGDTEAFF.

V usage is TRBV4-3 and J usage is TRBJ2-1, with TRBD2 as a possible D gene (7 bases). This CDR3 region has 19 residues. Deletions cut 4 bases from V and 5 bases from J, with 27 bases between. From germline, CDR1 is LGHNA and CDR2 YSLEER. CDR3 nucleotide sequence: TGCGCCAGCAGCCTCGTAGGTCTAGCGGAGAGGGGGTTGGACAATGAGCAGTTCTTC. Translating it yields CASSLVGLAERGLDNEQFF.

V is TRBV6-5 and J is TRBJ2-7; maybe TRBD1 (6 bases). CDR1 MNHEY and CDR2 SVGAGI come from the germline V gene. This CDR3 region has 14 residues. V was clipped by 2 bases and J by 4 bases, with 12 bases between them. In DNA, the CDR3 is TGTGCCAGCAGTTACAACCAGGGGAAATACGAGCAGTACTTC. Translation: CASSYNQGKYEQYF.

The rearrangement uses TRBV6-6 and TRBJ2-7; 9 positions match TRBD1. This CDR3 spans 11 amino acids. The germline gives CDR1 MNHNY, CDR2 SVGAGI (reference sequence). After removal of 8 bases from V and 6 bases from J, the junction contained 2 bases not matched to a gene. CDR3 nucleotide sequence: TGTGCCAGCGGGACAGGGAGCGAGCAGTACTTC. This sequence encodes CASGTGSEQYF.

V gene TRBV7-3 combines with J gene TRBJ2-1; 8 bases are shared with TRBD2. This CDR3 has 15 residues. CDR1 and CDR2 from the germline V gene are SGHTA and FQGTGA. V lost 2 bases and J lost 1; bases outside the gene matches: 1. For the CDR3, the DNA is TGTGCCAGCAGCTTACGCGGGGGGTCCTACAATGAGCAGTTCTTC. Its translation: CASSLRGGSYNEQFF. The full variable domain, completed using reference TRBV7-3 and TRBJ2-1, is GAGVSQTPSNKVTEKGKYVELRCDPISGHTALYWYRQSLGQGPEFLIYFQGTGAADDSGLPNDRFFAVRPEGSVSTLKIQRTERGDSAVYLCASSLRGGSYNEQFFGPGTRLTVL.

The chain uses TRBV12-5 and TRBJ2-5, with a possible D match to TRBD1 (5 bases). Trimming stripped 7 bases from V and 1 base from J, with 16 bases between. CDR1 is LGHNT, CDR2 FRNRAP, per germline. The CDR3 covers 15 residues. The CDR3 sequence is CASAPPRQPQETQYF. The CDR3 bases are TGTGCTAGTGCCCCCCCCCGACAGCCCCAAGAGACCCAGTACTTC.

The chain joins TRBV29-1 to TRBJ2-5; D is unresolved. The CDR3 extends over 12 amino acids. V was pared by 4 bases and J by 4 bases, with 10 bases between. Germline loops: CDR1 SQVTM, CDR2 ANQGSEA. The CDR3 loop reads CSVVAVLETQYF. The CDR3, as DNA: TGCAGCGTTGTTGCGGTGCTAGAGACCCAGTACTTC.

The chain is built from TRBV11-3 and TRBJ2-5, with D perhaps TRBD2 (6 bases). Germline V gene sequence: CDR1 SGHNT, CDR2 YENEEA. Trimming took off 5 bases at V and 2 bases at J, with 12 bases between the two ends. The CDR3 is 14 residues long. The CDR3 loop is CASSPTGGQETQYF. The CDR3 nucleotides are TGTGCCAGCAGCCCCACAGGAGGGCAAGAGACCCAGTACTTC.

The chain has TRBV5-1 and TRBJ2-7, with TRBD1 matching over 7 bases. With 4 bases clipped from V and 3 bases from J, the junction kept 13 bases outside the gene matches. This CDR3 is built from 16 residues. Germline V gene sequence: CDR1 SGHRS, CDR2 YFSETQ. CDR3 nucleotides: TGCGCCAGCAGCCAAAATCCCCAGACAGGGTTCTACGAGCAGTACTTC. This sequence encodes CASSQNPQTGFYEQYF.

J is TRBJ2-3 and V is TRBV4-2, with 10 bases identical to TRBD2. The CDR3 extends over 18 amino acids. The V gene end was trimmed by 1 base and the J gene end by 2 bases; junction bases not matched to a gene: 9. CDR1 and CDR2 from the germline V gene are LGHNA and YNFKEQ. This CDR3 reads CASSQGSSGGAFTDTQYF. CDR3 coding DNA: TGTGCCAGCAGCCAAGGGTCAAGCGGGGGGGCATTCACAGATACGCAGTATTTT.

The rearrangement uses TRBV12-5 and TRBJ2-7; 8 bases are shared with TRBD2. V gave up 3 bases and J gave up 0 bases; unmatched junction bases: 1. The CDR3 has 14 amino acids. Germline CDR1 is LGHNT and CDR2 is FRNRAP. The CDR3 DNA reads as TGTGCTAGTGGTTTACGGGGGGGCTCCTACGAGCAGTACTTC. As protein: CASGLRGGSYEQYF. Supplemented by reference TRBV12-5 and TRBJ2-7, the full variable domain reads DARVTQTPRHKVTEMGQEVTMRCQPILGHNTVFWYRQTMMQGLELLAYFRNRAPLDDSGMPKDRFSAEMPDATLATLKIQPSEPRDSAVYFCASGLRGGSYEQYFGPGTRLTVT.

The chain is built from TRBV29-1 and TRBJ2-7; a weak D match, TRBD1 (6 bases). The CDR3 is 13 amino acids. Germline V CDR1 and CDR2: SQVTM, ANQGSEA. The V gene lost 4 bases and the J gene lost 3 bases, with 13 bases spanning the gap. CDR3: CSVGDTAIYEQYF. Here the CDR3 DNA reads TGCAGCGTTGGGGACACTGCCATCTACGAGCAGTACTTC.

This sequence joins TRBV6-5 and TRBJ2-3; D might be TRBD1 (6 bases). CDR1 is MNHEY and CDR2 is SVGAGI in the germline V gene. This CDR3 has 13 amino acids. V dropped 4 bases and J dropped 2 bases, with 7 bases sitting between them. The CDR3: CASSSGDTDTQYF. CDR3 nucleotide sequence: TGTGCCAGCAGTTCAGGGGACACAGATACGCAGTATTTT.

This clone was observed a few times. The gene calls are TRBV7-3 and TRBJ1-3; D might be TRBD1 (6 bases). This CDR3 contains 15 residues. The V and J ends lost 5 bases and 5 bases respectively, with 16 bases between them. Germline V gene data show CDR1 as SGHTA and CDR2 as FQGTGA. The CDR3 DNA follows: TGTGCCAGCAGCAGCACGGCCGGGACAAGAAACACCATATATTTT. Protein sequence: CASSSTAGTRNTIYF.

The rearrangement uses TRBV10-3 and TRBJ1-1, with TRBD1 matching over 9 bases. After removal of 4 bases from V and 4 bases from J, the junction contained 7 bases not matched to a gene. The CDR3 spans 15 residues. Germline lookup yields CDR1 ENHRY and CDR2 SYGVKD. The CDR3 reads CAISAPSQGATEAFF. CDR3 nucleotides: TGTGCCATCAGTGCGCCCTCACAGGGGGCCACTGAAGCTTTCTTT.